The clone carrying this T cell receptor (beta chain) has more than one count but fewer than ten. Its antigen remains unknown. This specimen comes from a study of response to subunit inactivated influenza vaccine. J was trimmed by 4 bases and V by 0 bases; bases with no gene match: 5. The CDR3 is 15 amino acids. CDR1 and CDR2 (germline): SGHTA, FQGNSA. TCRdb ran MiXCR on the RT-PCR reads and lists one entry per CDR3 protein. The sample shows over 650,000 distinct CDR3 sequences, around 18% of them seen only once. Study findings and constraints: Every seasonal influenza vaccination brings in few new T cells, the authors suggested.

The V call is TRBV7-2, the J call TRBJ1-1; 7 nucleotides align to TRBD1. The sequencing here drew on PBMCs from blood, taken 4 to 6 days after vaccination. This receptor was taken from a man in his forties or fifties who received an inactivated influenza vaccine. The DNA of the CDR3 is TGTGCCAGCAGCTTAGCCCAGACAGGGTTCACTGAAGCTTTCTTT. Its translation: CASSLAQTGFTEAFF.